The 27 T cell receptor beta chains presented below share a single source sample, sequenced in a study of cytomegalovirus exposure and HLA in healthy donors. Primers included in the PCR were 60 Vbeta and 13 Jbeta primers. This table comes from immunoSEQ multiplex PCR, and its TCRdb copy is limited to in-frame clones, with some not included. The data show hundreds of thousands of clones, with approximately 90% seen just once and about 2.3% held by the top ten. Sequences were obtained from PBMCs. The receptor set was obtained from a woman aged 18-29 years in good health and CMV-seronegative.

V usage is TRBV29-1 and J usage is TRBJ1-1, with D unclear. The CDR3 loop spans 11 amino acids. V gave up 6 bases and J gave up 0 bases, with 5 bases separating them. Germline CDR1 SQVTM, CDR2 ANQGSEA. The CDR3 loop reads CSVHMNTEAFF. CDR3 in DNA: TGCAGCGTCCACATGAACACTGAAGCTTTCTTT.

The sample holds one count of this clone. The chain is built from TRBV11-3 and TRBJ1-1; 9 bases are a match to TRBD1. With V trimmed by 3 bases and J by 4 bases, 3 bases remained unmatched. Germline CDR1 and CDR2: SGHNT and YENEEA. The CDR3 has 14 amino acids. The CDR3 DNA reads TGTGCCAGCAGCTTGGGACAGGGTAGCACTGAAGCTTTCTTT. Translated, it gives CASSLGQGSTEAFF.

The chain links TRBV13 to TRBJ2-2; 13 bases align to TRBD2. This CDR3 is 17 amino acids long. Trimming at V came to 4 bases and at J to 2 bases, leaving 4 bases not matched to a gene. Germline V CDR1 and CDR2: PRHDT, FYEKMQ (reference sequence). CDR3: CASSSGLAGRNTGELFF. CDR3 nucleotide sequence: TGTGCCAGCAGCTCGGGACTAGCGGGGCGAAACACCGGGGAGCTGTTTTTT.

This clone appeared a single time. This sequence joins TRBV10-2 and TRBJ1-2; D is possibly TRBD1 (5 bases). CDR3 size: 13 residues. The V end was cut by 8 bases, the J end by 0 bases, with 10 bases between. From germline, CDR1 is WSHSY and CDR2 SAAADI. Here the CDR3 DNA reads TGCGCCAGCGAGGAGGGGCCTAACTATGGCTACACCTTC. It yields the protein CASEEGPNYGYTF.

The chain is built from TRBV6-6 and TRBJ1-5, with D possibly matching TRBD1 (5 bases). This CDR3 has 16 residues. Per the germline V gene, CDR1 is MNHNY and CDR2 is SVGAGI (reference sequence). The ends were cut back, 0 bases at V and 4 bases at J, with 13 bases in the middle. The CDR3 protein is CASSYSTVTKNQPQHF. In nucleotides, the CDR3 is TGTGCCAGCAGTTACTCGACAGTTACTAAGAATCAGCCCCAGCATTTT.

The CDR3 nucleotides are TGTGCCACCAGCAGAGGGATTAAGGGACTAGCGGGGGGCGCCTACGAGCAGTACTTC. Amino acid sequence: CATSRGIKGLAGGAYEQYF. V gene TRBV15 combines with J gene TRBJ2-7, with 15 bases matching TRBD2. V trimming: 1 base; J trimming: 2 bases; junction bases outside the gene matches: 9. The germline V gene has CDR1 LNHNV and CDR2 YYDKDF (reference sequence). The CDR3 is 19 residues long.

The CDR3 sequence: CASGLSGAGYGYTF. The DNA for the CDR3 is TGTGCTAGTGGTTTATCAGGGGCAGGCTATGGCTACACCTTC. The rearrangement joins TRBV12-5 to TRBJ1-2; TRBD1 is a possible D gene (6 bases). Germline CDR1 LGHNT, CDR2 FRNRAP. This CDR3 region has 14 residues. V gave up 3 bases and J gave up 4 bases, with 12 bases separating them.

The genes are TRBV4-2 and TRBJ2-5; 12 bases agree with TRBD2. The CDR3 consists of 17 residues. The V gene end was trimmed by 0 bases and the J gene end by 4 bases; junction bases not matched to a gene: 6. Germline lookup yields CDR1 LGHNA and CDR2 YNFKEQ. CDR3 DNA sequence: TGTGCCAGCAGCCAAGAGTGGCTAGCGGGGGGGCTAGAGACCCAGTACTTC. Amino acids: CASSQEWLAGGLETQYF.

The CDR3 loop is CASSFPSGGSREQYF. The CDR3 DNA reads TGTGCCAGCAGCTTCCCTAGCGGGGGGTCGAGAGAGCAGTACTTC. The chain combines TRBV5-6 with TRBJ2-7, with 11 bases matching TRBD2. Trimming at V came to 2 bases and at J to 7 bases, leaving 8 bases not matched to a gene. CDR3 length equals 15 residues. CDR1 and CDR2 from the germline V gene are SGHDT and YYEEEE.

The chain links TRBV15 to TRBJ1-3; maybe TRBD1 (6 bases). The CDR3 is 14 residues long. Trimming shortened V by 1 base and J by 7 bases, and 11 bases separated the two germline ends. Per the germline V gene, CDR1 is LNHNV and CDR2 is YYDKDF (reference sequence). CDR3 DNA sequence: TGTGCCACCAGCAGAGTTCGACAGGAGAACACCATATATTTT. It codes for CATSRVRQENTIYF.

This chain joins TRBV27 and TRBJ1-4; a weak D match, TRBD1 (5 bases). CDR1 MNHEY and CDR2 SMNVEV come from the germline V gene (reference sequence). V was trimmed by 7 bases and J by 6 bases, leaving 9 bases between them. There are 12 residues in the CDR3. In DNA, the CDR3 is TGTGCCAGCAAGGGGTTTGATGAAAAACTGTTTTTT. Amino acid sequence: CASKGFDEKLFF.

The chain is built from TRBV5-4 and TRBJ2-7; D may be TRBD1 (5 bases). The CDR3 has 13 residues. Germline V CDR1 and CDR2: SGHNT, YYREEE (reference sequence). Trimming cost V 5 bases and J 7 bases, with 16 bases left between them. The CDR3 reads CASSPFRAEEQYF. The DNA of the CDR3 is TGTGCCAGCAGTCCTTTCAGGGCAGAGGAGCAGTACTTC.

The chain couples TRBV27 to TRBJ1-6, with D perhaps TRBD1 (6 bases). The CDR3 totals 13 residues. The germline V gene encodes CDR1 MNHEY and CDR2 SMNVEV (reference sequence). V gave up 6 bases and J gave up 8 bases, with 11 bases separating them. CDR3 sequence reads: CASSPTGHSPLHF. The DNA for the CDR3 is TGTGCCAGCAGCCCCACAGGGCATTCACCCCTCCACTTT.

This clone was seen just once. The rearrangement joins TRBV7-9 to TRBJ1-6; D not resolved. The CDR3 totals 14 residues. Trimming removed 2 bases from V and 13 bases from J, with 15 bases in between. Germline loops: CDR1 SEHNR, CDR2 FQNEAQ (reference sequence). Here the CDR3 reads CASSLSLPSLPLHF. CDR3 DNA sequence: TGTGCCAGCAGCTTATCGCTCCCCTCACTGCCCCTCCACTTT.

The chain is built from TRBV6-5 and TRBJ2-3, with a possible D match to TRBD2 (6 bases). There are 16 residues in the CDR3. Per germline, CDR1 MNHEY and CDR2 SVGAGI. V lost 2 bases to trimming and J lost 14 bases, with 26 bases between them. CDR3 bases: TGTGCCAGCAGTTACACTTCTTCCTCAGGAGGGGTTGGGTTGTATTTT. This codes for CASSYTSSSGGVGLYF.

V is TRBV5-1 and J is TRBJ2-2; TRBD2 matches 14 bases. Germline V CDR1 and CDR2: SGHRS, YFSETQ. The CDR3 consists of 19 residues. Unmatched junction bases numbered 9, after V lost 2 bases and J lost 3 bases. The CDR3 sequence is CASSLMTSGGALDTGELFF. Written as DNA, the CDR3 is TGCGCCAGCAGCTTAATGACTAGCGGGGGGGCCCTTGACACCGGGGAGCTGTTTTTT.

The chain joins TRBV5-1 to TRBJ2-5; no firm D call. The CDR3 extends over 14 amino acids. Trimming pared 0 bases from V and 2 bases from J, leaving 8 bases between. The germline V gene encodes CDR1 SGHRS and CDR2 YFSETQ. This CDR3 reads CASSLDVPQETQYF. CDR3 sequence (DNA): TGCGCCAGCAGCTTGGATGTCCCGCAAGAGACCCAGTACTTC. Full variable domain (remainder filled in from reference TRBV5-1 and TRBJ2-5): KAGVTQTPRYLIKTRGQQVTLSCSPISGHRSVSWYQQTPGQGLQFLFEYFSETQRNKGNFPGRFSGRQFSNSRSEMNVSTLELGDSALYLCASSLDVPQETQYFGPGTRLLVL.

CDR3 in amino acids: CASSETGKNTEAFF. The CDR3 DNA is TGCGCCAGCAGTGAAACAGGGAAGAACACTGAAGCTTTCTTT. The chain couples TRBV10-1 to TRBJ1-1; TRBD1 might be the D (6 bases). The CDR3 spans 14 residues. CDR1 WNHNN and CDR2 SYGVQD come from the germline V gene (reference sequence). V lost 3 bases to trimming and J lost 1 base, with 9 bases between them.

The chain carries TRBV19 and TRBJ1-5, with a tentative D call TRBD1 (6 bases). Trimming pared 2 bases from V and 3 bases from J, leaving 14 bases between. CDR3 length equals 16 residues. The germline gives CDR1 LNHDA, CDR2 SQIVND (reference sequence). For the CDR3, the DNA is TGTGCCAGTAGTATAAGGGTGGGGGCGAACAATCAGCCCCAGCATTTT. Its translation is CASSIRVGANNQPQHF.

This chain joins TRBV11-2 and TRBJ2-7; tentative D call: TRBD2 (5 bases). Per germline, CDR1 SGHAT and CDR2 FQNNGV. This CDR3 is 11 amino acids long. Trimming stripped 5 bases from V and 5 bases from J, with 7 bases between. CDR3 coding DNA: TGTGCCAGCAGCCTTAGCGACGAGCAGTACTTC. Protein sequence: CASSLSDEQYF.

The rearrangement links TRBV27 to TRBJ2-5; 9 bases fit TRBD1. The germline V gene encodes CDR1 MNHEY and CDR2 SMNVEV (reference sequence). This CDR3 spans 17 amino acids. V shed 2 bases, J shed 3 bases, and the junction held 10 bases outside the gene matches. CDR3 protein: CASSLSWGTGKKETQYF. CDR3 sequence (DNA): TGTGCCAGCAGTTTAAGTTGGGGGACAGGGAAAAAAGAGACCCAGTACTTC.

CDR3 DNA sequence: TGTGCCAGCAGCAGGGGGGGGGCGCGGGAGACCCAGTACTTC. Translating it yields CASSRGGARETQYF. The chain links TRBV7-2 to TRBJ2-5, with D possibly matching TRBD2 (7 bases). The CDR3 spans 14 residues. CDR1 is SGHTA, CDR2 FQGNSA, per germline. V shed 5 bases and J shed 5 bases, with 15 bases lying between them.

This clone was recorded only once. This chain links TRBV9 with TRBJ2-3; 13 nucleotides agree with TRBD2. This CDR3 contains 14 residues. The V and J ends lost 4 bases and 6 bases, in that order; junction bases with no gene match: 2. Germline V gene data show CDR1 as SGDLS and CDR2 as YYNGEE. DNA for the CDR3: TGTGCCAGCAGCCCGGGACTAGCGGGGGATACGCAGTATTTT. This translates into CASSPGLAGDTQYF.

The V call is TRBV27, the J call TRBJ2-5; TRBD1 matches 8 bases. V dropped 5 bases and J dropped 5; count of bases not matched to a gene: 7. The germline V gene has CDR1 MNHEY and CDR2 SMNVEV (reference sequence). This CDR3 contains 14 residues. The CDR3 here is CASSPNRGLETQYF. CDR3 nucleotide sequence: TGTGCCAGCAGTCCTAACAGGGGGTTGGAGACCCAGTACTTC.

On this clone: Mismatch with germline at one junction end may stem from a read error. CDR3 residues: CSSSLISGSYNEQFF. The DNA of the CDR3 is TGTTCCAGCAGCTTAATCTCGGGATCCTACAATGAGCAGTTCTTC. The chain is built from TRBV7-9 and TRBJ2-1, with D tentatively TRBD2 (5 bases). The length of the CDR3 is 15 residues. Germline CDR1 SEHNR, CDR2 FQNEAQ (reference sequence).

This rearrangement joins TRBV6-1 to TRBJ2-7, with 7 bases fitting TRBD1. The CDR3 length is 14 residues. V lost 10 bases to trimming and J lost 2 bases; unmatched junction nucleotides: 11. Germline V CDR1 and CDR2: MNHNS, SASEGT. This chain's CDR3 is CAISLTGSPYEQYF. The DNA of the CDR3 is TGTGCCATCTCCCTGACAGGGTCCCCCTACGAGCAGTACTTC.

The chain couples TRBV6-1 to TRBJ1-1, with 8 positions matching TRBD1. Per germline, CDR1 MNHNS and CDR2 SASEGT. The CDR3 length is 17 residues. V lost 2 bases and J lost 5; bases outside the gene matches: 13. The CDR3 spells CASSEKGQELKETEAFF. Written as DNA, the CDR3 is TGTGCCAGCAGTGAAAAGGGACAGGAATTAAAGGAAACTGAAGCTTTCTTT.